The sequence of this TCR beta chain was determined in a study of CD8+CD57+ T cells in acquired aplastic anemia. Study-level background: The sorted CD4+ and CD8+ cells yielded an average around 3 ug of DNA. Regarding the study as a whole: Statistical testing detected no significant gap in CD8+ Simpson's diversity between patients and controls. Shared by patients and controls, 25 to 30 CD8+ CDR3s were abundant in patients.

CDR3 and TCR beta VDJ profiling relied on genomic DNA as the template. Via MiXCR, TCRdb re-called the reads, giving one row per CDR3 protein. The table has hundreds of thousands of distinct CDR3 sequences, 45% to 65% seen once. Comments on this clonotype: Its cognate antigen is unknown.

From germline, CDR1 is MGHDK and CDR2 SYGVNS. The J segment lost 0 bases and the V segment lost 8 bases, leaving 11 bases of the junction unmatched. This CDR3 is built from 17 residues. Flow cytometry had shown expanded CD8+CD57+ cells in the patients chosen for sequencing. Every one of the patients had aplastic anemia (severe, acquired). V usage is TRBV25-1 and J usage is TRBJ2-3; TRBD2 matches 10 bases. Input material: sorted CD4+, CD8+, or CD8+CD57+ T cells (not recorded which) from PBMCs. The receptor's source is a human donor with aplastic anemia. For the CDR3, the DNA is TGTGCCAGCTCACCAAGCGGGGGGGCCCCTAGCACAGATACGCAGTATTTT. It codes for CASSPSGGAPSTDTQYF.